These 24 T cell receptor beta chains originate from one sample sequenced in a study of Ad26.COV2.S vaccination and SARS-CoV-2 variants. The table came from immunoSEQ multiplex PCR; TCRdb's copy has only in-frame clones and leaves some out. The sample has 300,000 to 450,000 clones, 90% to 95% seen once; the top ten hold 3% to 5%. The sample consisted of peripheral blood, taken after recovery from COVID-19. These receptors were collected from a human donor who had recovered from COVID-19.

The chain carries TRBV7-8 and TRBJ1-4; D unclear. The CDR3 has 15 amino acids. Per the germline V gene, CDR1 is SGHVS and CDR2 is FQNEAQ. V was shortened by 5 bases and J by 7 bases, with 17 bases between the two germline ends. In DNA, the CDR3 is TGTGCCAGCAGCCCTTTAATGAAGGGAAGTGAAAAACTGTTTTTT. Translated: CASSPLMKGSEKLFF.

The chain links TRBV6-5 to TRBJ2-5; 14 nucleotides line up with TRBD2. The V segment lost 11 bases and the J segment 4 bases; nucleotides outside the gene matches: 6. The germline V gene has CDR1 MNHEY and CDR2 SVGAGI. The CDR3 extends over 14 amino acids. The CDR3 spells CAVTSGGGGETQYF. The CDR3 DNA follows: TGTGCCGTGACTAGCGGGGGGGGAGGAGAGACCCAGTACTTC.

This clone was detected only once. The J gene is TRBJ1-2, the V gene TRBV7-9; TRBD1 is a possible D gene (6 bases). Germline V CDR1 and CDR2: SEHNR, FQNEAQ (reference sequence). V shed 5 bases and J shed 2 bases, with 18 bases lying between them. The CDR3 covers 16 residues. The CDR3 is CASSPIITGQNYGYTF. CDR3 nucleotides: TGTGCCAGCAGCCCAATTATTACTGGACAGAACTATGGCTACACCTTC.

This chain joins TRBV4-3 and TRBJ1-6; D unresolved. The CDR3 runs to 14 residues. Germline V lookup: CDR1 LGHNA, CDR2 YSLEER. Trimming shortened V by 1 base and J by 9 bases, and 10 bases separated the two germline ends. The CDR3 region is CASSQGGVRSPLHF. The CDR3, as DNA: TGCGCCAGCAGCCAAGGTGGGGTACGTTCACCCCTCCACTTT.

The V gene is TRBV19, the J gene TRBJ1-4; TRBD1 aligns across 9 bases. The trim removed 7 bases at V and 4 bases at J, leaving 7 bases unmatched. Looked up from germline, CDR1 is LNHDA and CDR2 is SQIVND (reference sequence). The CDR3 contains 15 residues. DNA for the CDR3: TGTGCCAGTACTCGACAGGGGGGCCGTAATGAAAAACTGTTTTTT. Its protein product is CASTRQGGRNEKLFF.

The rearrangement links TRBV4-1 to TRBJ1-1; 7 bases are a match to TRBD1. There are 16 residues in the CDR3. Per the germline V gene, CDR1 is MGHRA and CDR2 is YSYEKL. Trimming at V came to 4 bases and at J to 1 base, leaving 9 bases not matched to a gene. The CDR3 bases are TGCGCCAGCAGCCGGCTAAGCGAGGGGGCGAACACTGAAGCTTTCTTT. This encodes CASSRLSEGANTEAFF.

The chain recombines TRBV7-2 with TRBJ2-3; 7 positions match TRBD2. CDR3 size: 15 residues. CDR1 and CDR2 from the germline V gene are SGHTA and FQGNSA. Trimming took 4 bases from V and 2 from J; bases not matched to a gene: 6. The CDR3 sequence is CASSSPGGYTDTQYF. The CDR3 DNA sequence: TGTGCCAGCAGCTCCCCGGGGGGTTACACAGATACGCAGTATTTT.

The gene calls are TRBV2 and TRBJ2-7, with D possibly called TRBD1 or TRBD2 (5 bases each). The V end lost 4 bases, the J end lost 2 bases, and 9 bases lay between the germline ends. The CDR3 loop spans 13 amino acids. Looked up from germline, CDR1 is SNHLY and CDR2 is FYNNEI. CDR3 coding DNA: TGTGCCAGCAGTGGGGACCAAACCTACGAGCAGTACTTC. Protein: CASSGDQTYEQYF.

The chain is built from TRBV5-1 and TRBJ1-1; the D is unclear. Trimming cost V 0 bases and J 6 bases, with 9 bases left between them. This CDR3 has 13 amino acids. Looked up from germline, CDR1 is SGHRS and CDR2 is YFSETQ. This CDR3 reads CASSLADGAEAFF. In DNA, the CDR3 is TGCGCCAGCAGCTTGGCCGACGGGGCTGAAGCTTTCTTT. Full variable domain (remainder filled in from reference TRBV5-1 and TRBJ1-1): KAGVTQTPRYLIKTRGQQVTLSCSPISGHRSVSWYQQTPGQGLQFLFEYFSETQRNKGNFPGRFSGRQFSNSRSEMNVSTLELGDSALYLCASSLADGAEAFFGQGTRLTVV.

The chain is built from TRBV6-6 and TRBJ1-5; TRBD1 aligns across 9 bases. In germline, CDR1 is MNHNY, CDR2 SVGAGI (reference sequence). This CDR3 contains 14 residues. Trimming at V came to 6 bases and at J to 7 bases, leaving 7 bases not matched to a gene. The CDR3 sequence is CASSYTGGSQPQHF. CDR3 sequence (DNA): TGTGCCAGCAGCTACACAGGGGGCAGCCAGCCCCAGCATTTT.

V is TRBV4-1 and J is TRBJ1-4; D is undetermined. Germline CDR1 is MGHRA and CDR2 is YSYEKL. The CDR3 totals 13 residues. The V and J ends lost 1 base and 11 bases respectively, with 11 bases between them. The CDR3 protein is CASSQVEGSKLFF. CDR3 sequence (DNA): TGCGCCAGCAGCCAAGTCGAGGGCAGTAAACTGTTTTTT.

The chain carries TRBV18 and TRBJ1-2; weak D call: TRBD1 (5 bases). With 3 bases removed from V and 7 bases from J, the gap between germline ends came to 21 bases. The germline V gene has CDR1 KGHSH and CDR2 LQKENI. The CDR3 length is 16 residues. The CDR3 DNA is TGTGCCAGCTCACCCATCCCCTTTTTGGGGCCTTTTGGCTACACCTTC. Protein sequence: CASSPIPFLGPFGYTF.

The chain combines TRBV12-3 or TRBV12-4 with TRBJ2-7, with D possibly being TRBD1 (5 bases). This CDR3 comprises 12 residues. The V end lost 5 bases, the J end lost 4 bases, and 9 bases lay between the germline ends. The CDR3 region is CASSTHRYEQYF. The CDR3 DNA reads as TGTGCCAGCAGTACCCACAGGTACGAGCAGTACTTC.

About this clone itself: Other DNA sequences in this sample translate to the same CDR3. The gene calls are TRBV9 and TRBJ2-5; TRBD2 aligns across 9 bases. CDR1 is SGDLS and CDR2 is YYNGEE in the germline V gene. V trimming: 2 bases; J trimming: 1 base; junction bases outside the gene matches: 3. This CDR3 region has 15 residues. The CDR3 loop reads CASSVGGGAQETQYF. The DNA for the CDR3 is TGTGCCAGCAGCGTCGGCGGGGGGGCCCAAGAGACCCAGTACTTC.

This chain joins TRBV10-3 and TRBJ2-2; 9 nucleotides align to TRBD1. CDR3 size: 13 residues. Germline assignment: CDR1 ENHRY and CDR2 SYGVKD. V was pared by 8 bases and J by 6 bases, with 4 bases of the junction left unmatched. DNA of the CDR3: TGTGCCATCGGGACAGGGCTTCCCGGGGAGCTGTTTTTT. It encodes CAIGTGLPGELFF.

The rearrangement links TRBV5-8 to TRBJ1-6; possible D gene TRBD1, 5 bases. This CDR3 comprises 14 residues. The V gene lost 0 bases and the J gene lost 11 bases, with 12 bases spanning the gap. Looked up from germline, CDR1 is SGHTS and CDR2 is YDEGEE. The CDR3 bases are TGTGCCAGCAGCTTGGCCGGGGGGGGGACACCCCTCCACTTT. The encoded protein is CASSLAGGGTPLHF.

Here the CDR3 DNA reads TGCGCCAGCAGCTTGGTGGCAGGGGAGGATGGCTACACCTTC. This codes for CASSLVAGEDGYTF. The chain uses TRBV5-1 and TRBJ1-2; D is possibly TRBD1 (6 bases). This CDR3 has 14 residues. CDR1 and CDR2 from the germline V gene are SGHRS and YFSETQ. V lost 0 bases and J lost 6, with 12 bases in between.

V and J are TRBV18 and TRBJ2-7; D may correspond to TRBD1 or TRBD2 (5 bases each). V lost 0 bases and J lost 3, with 6 bases in between. The length of the CDR3 is 13 residues. Germline-derived CDR1 and CDR2 are KGHSH and LQKENI. The CDR3 reads CASSPPGDYEQYF. The CDR3 DNA reads as TGTGCCAGCTCACCACCGGGGGACTACGAGCAGTACTTC.

This chain links TRBV29-1 with TRBJ1-2; no clear D gene. The V gene's germline CDR1 is SQVTM and CDR2 ANQGSEA. CDR3 length equals 18 residues. The V and J ends lost 0 bases and 1 base respectively, with 21 bases between them. The CDR3 is CSVEDLEGKPTINYGYTF. CDR3 bases: TGCAGCGTTGAAGATCTTGAGGGCAAACCGACGATTAACTATGGCTACACCTTC.

Points on this clone: Other DNA sequences in this specimen translate into the identical CDR3. This sequence joins TRBV27 and TRBJ1-1, with D maybe TRBD1 (5 bases). CDR1 and CDR2 from the germline V gene are MNHEY and SMNVEV (reference sequence). The CDR3 runs to 14 residues. Trimming took off 1 base at V and 4 bases at J, with 10 bases between the two ends. The CDR3 DNA is TGTGCCAGCAGTTTATTCCGGGGGAGCACTGAAGCTTTCTTT. Amino acid sequence: CASSLFRGSTEAFF.

The chain recombines TRBV6-4 with TRBJ2-1; 10 bases align to TRBD1. Germline assignment: CDR1 MRHNA and CDR2 SNTAGT. The ends lost 6 bases at V and 2 bases at J; junction bases unmatched: 7. The CDR3 covers 16 residues. CDR3 protein: CASSERTGGAYNEQFF. As DNA, the CDR3 is TGTGCCAGCAGCGAACGGACAGGGGGAGCCTACAATGAGCAGTTCTTC.

This chain connects TRBV15 to TRBJ1-4, with D uncertain. Trimming left V 1 base short and J 8 bases short, with 11 bases between. This CDR3 region has 14 residues. The germline V gene encodes CDR1 LNHNV and CDR2 YYDKDF (reference sequence). CDR3 loop: CATSRAGYREKLFF. The CDR3 nucleotides are TGTGCCACCAGCAGAGCGGGTTATAGGGAAAAACTGTTTTTT.

The J gene is TRBJ2-2, the V gene TRBV29-1, with 9 nucleotides matching TRBD1. The trim removed 6 bases at V and 5 bases at J, leaving 10 bases unmatched. This CDR3 is built from 15 residues. From germline, CDR1 is SQVTM and CDR2 ANQGSEA. CDR3: CSVAPGQGSTGELFF. CDR3 DNA: TGCAGCGTCGCTCCGGGACAGGGCTCAACCGGGGAGCTGTTTTTT.

The chain recombines TRBV7-9 with TRBJ1-1; D call uncertain. The CDR3 spans 15 residues. The germline V gene has CDR1 SEHNR and CDR2 FQNEAQ (reference sequence). The V end was cut by 0 bases, the J end by 2 bases, with 10 bases between. The CDR3 nucleotides read TGTGCCAGCAGCTTAGCGGTTACCGAAAACACTGAAGCTTTCTTT. Translated: CASSLAVTENTEAFF.